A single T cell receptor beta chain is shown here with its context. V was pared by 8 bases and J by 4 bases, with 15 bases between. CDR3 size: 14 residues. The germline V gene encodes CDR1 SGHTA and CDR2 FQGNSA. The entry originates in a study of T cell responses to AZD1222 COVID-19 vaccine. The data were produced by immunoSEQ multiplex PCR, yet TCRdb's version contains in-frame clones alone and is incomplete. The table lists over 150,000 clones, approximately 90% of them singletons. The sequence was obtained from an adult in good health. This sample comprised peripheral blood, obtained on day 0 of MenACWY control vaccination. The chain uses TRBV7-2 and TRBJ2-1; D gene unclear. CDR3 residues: CASQVSLPYNEQFF. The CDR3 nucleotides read TGTGCCAGCCAAGTATCTCTCCCTTACAATGAGCAGTTCTTC.